The source of this TCR beta chain is a study of T cell responses to AZD1222 COVID-19 vaccine. Across the whole study: Pooled together were second doses at about 4 or about 12 weeks.

Of note for this clone: The antigen is unknown.

Using immunoSEQ multiplex PCR, the repertoire was profiled, and TCRdb retains in-frame clones only, with some absent. Of approximately 180,000 clones in the sample, about nine tenths were seen once. V gave up 1 base and J gave up 3 bases; unmatched junction bases: 15. This CDR3 comprises 18 residues. The germline gives CDR1 SGDLS, CDR2 YYNGEE. General observations from the study: White British people made up most donors, females outnumbered males, and clonal diversity was possibly underestimated.

The sequences come from peripheral blood, collected on day 0 of AZD1222 vaccination. The chain joins TRBV9 to TRBJ2-7, with 8 bases that match TRBD1. The clonotype originates from an adult in good health. The CDR3 region has the DNA TGTGCCAGCAGCGTATCCAATCCGGGACAGGTCAGGGGCTACGAGCAGTACTTC. It yields the protein CASSVSNPGQVRGYEQYF.